This T cell receptor beta chain is drawn from a study of blood T cell repertoires in COVID-19. Study-level information: Acute and convalescent COVID-19 samples came from the United States, Italy and Spain. The analysed material was cDNA or gDNA that came from T cells, B-cell-depleted T cells, or PBMCs.

The CDR3 sequence is 13 residues long. In germline, CDR1 is MNHEY, CDR2 SVGAGI. The V gene lost 7 bases and the J gene lost 8 bases, with 12 bases spanning the gap. The table lists this clone with a count of one. In the authors' methods: The authors estimated nucleated cell counts from reference gene primer amplification. Data came from immunoSEQ multiplex PCR; TCRdb stores just in-frame clones and leaves some out. V and J calls and clone size come straight from that table; D and trimming were deduced from the DNA. The sample lists about 190,000 clones; more than 65% were seen once. The sequenced material came from peripheral blood. The chain carries TRBV6-5 and TRBJ1-6; D possibly corresponds to TRBD1 (6 bases). The source is a woman older than 75 with active or convalescent COVID-19. The CDR3 here is CASTDRIDSPLHF. CDR3 nucleotides: TGTGCCAGCACCGACAGGATAGATTCACCCCTCCACTTT.